Sequencing of this TCR beta chain was carried out in a study of CD8+CD57+ T cells in acquired aplastic anemia. Study findings and constraints: Patients were compared with controls for CD8+ Simpson's diversity, and no significant difference emerged.

The template used for profiling TCR beta VDJ and CDR3 was genomic DNA. TCRdb reanalysed the reads using MiXCR and keeps one entry per CDR3 protein. The top ten hold 42% of the sample, which has about 260,000 distinct CDR3 sequences, less than 85% seen once. CD8+CD57+ cell expansion, shown by flow cytometry, had occurred in the patients selected for sequencing. The enrolled patients all had severe acquired aplastic anemia. The germline gives CDR1 SGDLS, CDR2 YYNGEE. The V gene end was trimmed by 4 bases and the J gene end by 11 bases; junction bases not matched to a gene: 15. There are 15 residues in the CDR3. Turning to this clonotype: Its antigen is not known.

The receptor comes from a human donor with aplastic anemia. The specimen was sorted CD4+, CD8+, or CD8+CD57+ T cells (not recorded which) from PBMCs. The chain combines TRBV9 with TRBJ2-1; TRBD2 aligns across 7 bases. CDR3 coding DNA: TGTGCCAGCAGCTCCGGACTGGGCGGGGAGGGTAAGCAGTTCTTC. Translation: CASSSGLGGEGKQFF.